This T cell receptor (beta chain) originates from a study of regulatory T cells in long-lasting Graves disease. The CDR3 spans 13 residues. V gave up 2 bases and J gave up 10 bases, with 9 bases separating them. As to time point: newly diagnosed GD, antithyroid drugs for less than 3 months. The authors made the TCR library using RNA they extracted from PBMCs. CDR3-region Arm-PCR and iRepertoire HTBI primers produced the TCR beta libraries. TCRdb reprocessed the multiplex PCR reads via MiXCR and lists one record per CDR3 protein. The data contain approximately 470,000 distinct CDR3 sequences, about 17% of them seen just once; the ten biggest clones take up 10% to 15%. This clonotype was observed a few times. This sample was shared with a second study, whose subject was T cells in Graves' hyperthyroidism and ophthalmopathy. From that second work: Expanded thyroid clonotypes (above 0.001) were mostly also found in blood.

The origin of this receptor is a middle-aged man with Graves disease. This chain joins TRBV12-3 or TRBV12-4 and TRBJ1-6, with D hard to call. The source material was peripheral blood mononuclear cells (PBMCs), sampled at new diagnosis, from a patient treated with antithyroid drugs. CDR3 bases: TGTGCCAGCAGTTTATGGGTTGGATCACCCCTCCACTTT. Protein product: CASSLWVGSPLHF.